The next 27 T cell receptor beta chains were all read from a single sample in a study of PD-L1 blockade in urothelial cancer. The data were produced by immunoSEQ multiplex PCR, yet TCRdb's version contains in-frame clones alone and is incomplete. The repertoire includes 50,000 to 65,000 clones, about 86% of them detected once, and 2.5% to 4% sits in the top ten. Described time point: pretreatment peripheral blood. The sequenced sample was PBMCs, obtained around atezolizumab (anti-PD-L1) treatment. These receptors were obtained from an older man with urothelial cancer.

The gene calls are TRBV6-4 and TRBJ1-2; D is possibly TRBD1 (6 bases). Germline V CDR1 and CDR2: MRHNA, SNTAGT. V was trimmed by 6 bases and J by 7 bases, leaving 15 bases between them. This CDR3 is built from 13 residues. The CDR3 reads CASREGVTSGYTF. The CDR3 nucleotides are TGTGCCAGCAGAGAGGGGGTTACGAGTGGCTACACCTTC.

In its sample, this clone was seen a few times. The chain is built from TRBV28 and TRBJ2-3; D is perhaps TRBD2 (6 bases). Germline CDR1 and CDR2: MDHEN and SYDVKM. CDR3 length equals 14 residues. V gave up 5 bases and J gave up 4 bases, with 13 bases separating them. The CDR3 nucleotides read TGTGCCAGCAGTCCAGGAGGGCGCCCAGATACGCAGTATTTT. This gives the protein CASSPGGRPDTQYF.

This clone was seen a handful of times. This chain links TRBV27 with TRBJ1-4; 7 nucleotides agree with TRBD1. J was trimmed by 7 bases and V by 4 bases; bases with no gene match: 0. In germline, CDR1 is MNHEY, CDR2 SMNVEV (reference sequence). CDR3 length: 12 amino acids. The CDR3 DNA reads TGTGCCAGCAGTTCAGGGGGTGAAAAACTGTTTTTT. Translation: CASSSGGEKLFF. The full variable domain, rest sourced from reference TRBV27 and TRBJ1-4, is EAQVTQNPRYLITVTGKKLTVTCSQNMNHEYMSWYRQDPGLGLRQIYYSMNVEVTDKGDVPEGYKVSRKEKRNFPLILESPSPNQTSLYFCASSSGGEKLFFGSGTQLSVL.

The chain uses TRBV4-1 and TRBJ2-7, with 7 bases that match TRBD1. The CDR3 totals 16 residues. Germline-derived CDR1 and CDR2 are MGHRA and YSYEKL. V trimming: 5 bases; J trimming: 3 bases; junction bases outside the gene matches: 13. The CDR3 is CASSVHRGGRDYEQYF. CDR3 in DNA: TGCGCCAGCAGCGTACACAGGGGTGGACGAGACTACGAGCAGTACTTC.

The chain uses TRBV18 and TRBJ1-5; 8 bases line up with TRBD1. This CDR3 contains 19 residues. V trimming: 2 bases; J trimming: 3 bases; junction bases outside the gene matches: 15. The germline V gene has CDR1 KGHSH and CDR2 LQKENI. The CDR3 DNA reads TGTGCCAGCTCACCAAAGGGGCAGGGGGCAAGTGGGAACAATCAGCCCCAGCATTTT. It specifies CASSPKGQGASGNNQPQHF.

This clone was observed once. This chain connects TRBV7-2 to TRBJ2-5; possible D gene TRBD2, 5 bases. This CDR3 contains 14 residues. The ends were cut back, 0 bases at V and 5 bases at J, with 10 bases in the middle. Germline values: CDR1 SGHTA, CDR2 FQGNSA. The CDR3 reads CASSLAGGPETQYF. DNA for the CDR3: TGTGCCAGCAGCTTAGCTGGAGGCCCCGAGACCCAGTACTTC.

V gene TRBV28 combines with J gene TRBJ1-4; 9 nucleotides agree with TRBD1. The germline CDR1 and CDR2 sequences are MDHEN and SYDVKM. V shed 10 bases, J shed 1 base, and the junction held 7 bases outside the gene matches. The CDR3 has 15 residues. The CDR3 nucleotides read TGTGCCACCGACTCGGACAGGGGAACTAATGAAAAACTGTTTTTT. Protein sequence: CATDSDRGTNEKLFF.

The genes are TRBV19 and TRBJ2-7; 7 bases fit TRBD2. The trim removed 4 bases at V and 3 bases at J, leaving 12 bases unmatched. The CDR3 runs 16 residues. CDR1 and CDR2 (germline): LNHDA, SQIVND (reference sequence). CDR3: CASSTTSAGSGYEQYF. Written as DNA, the CDR3 is TGTGCCAGTAGTACGACTTCAGCGGGATCAGGCTACGAGCAGTACTTC.

The rearrangement uses TRBV9 and TRBJ2-1; 7 bases match TRBD2. The CDR3 covers 14 residues. V lost 3 bases and J lost 6; bases outside the gene matches: 6. Germline values: CDR1 SGDLS, CDR2 YYNGEE. As DNA, the CDR3 is TGTGCCAGCAGCGGCCAGCGGGGAAGCAATGAGCAGTTCTTC. This sequence encodes CASSGQRGSNEQFF.

The count of this clone is one. The rearrangement uses TRBV5-1 and TRBJ2-1, with TRBD2 identical over 10 bases. The CDR3 has 13 residues. With V trimmed by 6 bases and J by 5 bases, 2 bases remained unmatched. The germline CDR1 and CDR2 sequences are SGHRS and YFSETQ. CDR3 region: CASTSGRNNEQFF. The CDR3 region has the DNA TGCGCCAGCACTAGCGGGAGAAACAATGAGCAGTTCTTC.

This clone appeared once. The CDR3 DNA sequence: TGTGCCTGGAGTGGCGGGGCAGGAGCCTACGAGCAGTACTTC. Translated: CAWSGGAGAYEQYF. V usage is TRBV30 and J usage is TRBJ2-7, with D tentatively TRBD2 (6 bases). The CDR3 has 14 amino acids. CDR1 is GTSNPN, CDR2 SVGIG, per germline (reference sequence). Trimming removed 1 base at V and 2 bases at J, with 12 bases between. Variable domain in full (rest from reference TRBV30 and TRBJ2-7): SQTIHQWPATLVQPVGSPLSLECTVEGTSNPNLYWYRQAAGRGLQLLFYSVGIGQISSEVPQNLSASRPQDRQFILSSKKLLLSDSGFYLCAWSGGAGAYEQYFGPGTRLTVT.

V gene TRBV6-6 combines with J gene TRBJ2-1; 7 bases line up with TRBD2. V trimming: 2 bases; J trimming: 0 bases; junction bases outside the gene matches: 1. Germline assignment: CDR1 MNHNY and CDR2 SVGAGI (reference sequence). The CDR3 length is 15 residues. This CDR3 reads CASSYGGSSYNEQFF. As DNA, the CDR3 is TGTGCCAGCAGTTACGGCGGGAGCTCCTACAATGAGCAGTTCTTC.

This clone was observed a few times. The rearrangement uses TRBV29-1 and TRBJ2-5; the match to TRBD1 covers 9 bases. The length of the CDR3 is 12 residues. V shed 7 bases, J shed 5 bases, and the junction held 5 bases outside the gene matches. The germline CDR1 and CDR2 sequences are SQVTM and ANQGSEA. The DNA for the CDR3 is TGCAGCGCCCGAGGGACAGGGGAGACCCAGTACTTC. Translating gives CSARGTGETQYF. Supplemented by reference TRBV29-1 and TRBJ2-5, the full variable domain reads SAVISQKPSRDICQRGTSLTIQCQVDSQVTMMFWYRQQPGQSLTLIATANQGSEATYESGFVIDKFPISRPNLTFSTLTVSNMSPEDSSIYLCSARGTGETQYFGPGTRLLVL.

This chain links TRBV18 with TRBJ2-3; D is undetermined. V lost 0 bases to trimming and J lost 6 bases, with 13 bases between them. Germline V lookup: CDR1 KGHSH, CDR2 LQKENI. This CDR3 has 15 residues. CDR3 residues: CASSPPSQVWDTQYF. The CDR3 DNA sequence: TGTGCCAGCTCACCACCGAGCCAGGTGTGGGATACGCAGTATTTT. The whole variable domain, remainder taken from reference TRBV18 and TRBJ2-3, is NAGVMQNPRHLVRRRGQEARLRCSPMKGHSHVYWYRQLPEEGLKFMVYLQKENIIDESGMPKERFSAEFPKEGPSILRIQQVVRGDSAAYFCASSPPSQVWDTQYFGPGTRLTVL.

This chain links TRBV2 with TRBJ1-1; no clear D. The CDR3 length is 11 residues. Germline V lookup: CDR1 SNHLY, CDR2 FYNNEI. Trimming took 2 bases from V and 7 from J, leaving 5 bases between them. In DNA, the CDR3 is TGTGCCAGCAGTGAACAGTATGAAGCTTTCTTT. Protein: CASSEQYEAFF.

This chain connects TRBV7-2 to TRBJ1-4; no firm D call. Looked up from germline, CDR1 is SGHTA and CDR2 is FQGNSA. The CDR3 contains 14 residues. V was cut by 1 base and J by 0 bases, with 3 bases left in between. This CDR3 reads CASSLVTTNEKLFF. CDR3 coding DNA: TGTGCCAGCAGCTTAGTCACAACTAATGAAAAACTGTTTTTT.

The chain carries TRBV6-1 and TRBJ1-2, with 9 bases that match TRBD1. Germline lookup yields CDR1 MNHNS and CDR2 SASEGT. V lost 3 bases, J lost 4 bases, and 6 bases stayed unmatched. This CDR3 comprises 15 residues. Here the CDR3 DNA reads TGTGCCAGCAGTGACCGAGGACAGGGGCCCTATGGCTACACCTTC. It is translated as CASSDRGQGPYGYTF.

The DNA for the CDR3 is TGTGCCAGCAGCGCCCGACAGGGGATCAGTAATGAGCAGTTCTTC. It specifies CASSARQGISNEQFF. The rearrangement joins TRBV9 to TRBJ2-1, with 8 bases that match TRBD1. CDR1 is SGDLS and CDR2 is YYNGEE in the germline V gene. The CDR3 runs 15 residues. Trimming took 3 bases from V and 7 from J; bases not matched to a gene: 9.

In this sample, this clone turned up a few times. This CDR3 reads CASSLYSGSETQYF. As DNA, the CDR3 is TGTGCCAGCAGCTTGTATAGCGGGAGTGAGACCCAGTACTTC. The chain recombines TRBV5-6 with TRBJ2-5; 9 bases line up with TRBD2. CDR3 length: 14 residues. Looked up from germline, CDR1 is SGHDT and CDR2 is YYEEEE. With 1 base clipped from V and 5 bases from J, the junction kept 3 bases outside the gene matches.

The rearrangement uses TRBV7-8 and TRBJ2-1; 10 bases line up with TRBD2. CDR1 is SGHVS, CDR2 FQNEAQ, per germline. CDR3 size: 14 residues. J gave up 11 bases and V 5 bases, and 9 bases lay outside the gene matches. The chain's CDR3 is CASSHKTSGSQQFF. The CDR3 DNA follows: TGTGCCAGCAGCCATAAGACTAGCGGGTCCCAGCAGTTCTTC.

The rearrangement joins TRBV18 to TRBJ1-2; D may be TRBD1 (6 bases). Trimming removed 2 bases from V and 6 bases from J, with 13 bases in between. Per the germline V gene, CDR1 is KGHSH and CDR2 is LQKENI. The CDR3 totals 14 residues. CDR3 residues: CASSPLQGRDGYTF. The CDR3 DNA is TGTGCCAGCTCACCATTACAGGGTCGGGATGGCTACACCTTC.

For the CDR3, the DNA is TGTGCCAGTAGTATAGGGGGCCGACAGGTTTTCCAAGAGACCCAGTACTTC. It translates to CASSIGGRQVFQETQYF. The chain links TRBV19 to TRBJ2-5; a possible D gene is TRBD1 (6 bases). This CDR3 is built from 17 residues. The V end lost 1 base, the J end lost 1 base, and 16 bases lay between the germline ends. Germline assignment: CDR1 LNHDA and CDR2 SQIVND (reference sequence). The entire variable domain, with the rest obtained from reference TRBV19 and TRBJ2-5, is as follows: DGGITQSPKYLFRKEGQNVTLSCEQNLNHDAMYWYRQDPGQGLRLIYYSQIVNDFQKGDIAEGYSVSREKKESFPLTVTSAQKNPTAFYLCASSIGGRQVFQETQYFGPGTRLLVL.

The chain links TRBV6-1 to TRBJ2-3, with TRBD2 identical over 9 bases. This CDR3 comprises 15 residues. Germline values: CDR1 MNHNS, CDR2 SASEGT. The V and J ends lost 1 base and 2 bases, in that order; junction bases with no gene match: 1. The CDR3, as DNA: TGTGCCAGCAGTGAAGGACTAGCGGACACAGATACGCAGTATTTT. Translated: CASSEGLADTDTQYF.

In this sample, this clone turned up a few times. V and J are TRBV2 and TRBJ1-4, with 7 bases lining up with TRBD1. Per the germline V gene, CDR1 is SNHLY and CDR2 is FYNNEI. The trim removed 5 bases at V and 0 bases at J, leaving 3 bases unmatched. This CDR3 region has 15 residues. The CDR3 sequence is CASSLRGPTNEKLFF. The DNA for the CDR3 is TGTGCCAGCAGTCTGAGGGGGCCAACTAATGAAAAACTGTTTTTT.

The chain links TRBV19 to TRBJ1-1; the match to TRBD1 covers 9 bases. The germline CDR1 and CDR2 sequences are LNHDA and SQIVND (reference sequence). The V segment lost 6 bases and the J segment 1 base; nucleotides outside the gene matches: 3. This CDR3 has 14 amino acids. The CDR3: CASREQGANTEAFF. As DNA, the CDR3 is TGTGCCAGTAGGGAACAGGGGGCGAACACTGAAGCTTTCTTT.

The V and J genes are TRBV7-9 and TRBJ1-5, with 10 bases matching TRBD1. This CDR3 is 14 amino acids long. Germline V gives CDR1 SEHNR, CDR2 FQNEAQ (reference sequence). Trimming took 5 bases from V and 2 from J; bases not matched to a gene: 0. The CDR3 loop is CASSGQGGNQPQHF. The CDR3 nucleotides read TGTGCCAGCAGCGGACAGGGGGGCAATCAGCCCCAGCATTTT.

This sequence joins TRBV19 and TRBJ1-2; D gene uncertain. The CDR3 consists of 16 residues. Trimming shortened V by 6 bases and J by 0 bases, and 17 bases separated the two germline ends. The germline CDR1 and CDR2 sequences are LNHDA and SQIVND (reference sequence). CDR3 sequence reads: CASSPKWQRTNYGYTF. In DNA, the CDR3 is TGTGCCAGTAGCCCGAAGTGGCAGCGTACTAACTATGGCTACACCTTC.